This TCR beta chain was captured by sequencing in a study of blood T cell repertoires in COVID-19. From germline, CDR1 is MNHEY and CDR2 SVGAGI. V lost 6 bases and J lost 5; bases outside the gene matches: 9. The CDR3 runs to 15 residues. TCRdb's table, derived via immunoSEQ multiplex PCR, lists solely in-frame clones and lacks some. The sample records roughly 380,000 clones, around 87% being singletons. The gene calls are TRBV6-5 and TRBJ2-2, with 7 bases fitting TRBD2. The clonotype comes from a man younger than 45 who had recovered from COVID-19. The sequencing sample was made of PBMCs or T cells enriched from blood (not recorded which). The DNA for the CDR3 is TGTGCCAGCAGGGGAGGGACTGGATATACCGGGGAGCTGTTTTTT. It encodes CASRGGTGYTGELFF.